This T cell receptor beta chain is from a study of cytomegalovirus exposure and HLA in healthy donors. The CDR3 extends over 13 amino acids. The ends were cut back, 2 bases at V and 8 bases at J, with 9 bases in the middle. Germline assignment: CDR1 SGHTA and CDR2 FQGNSA. The PCR ran on 60 Vbeta and 13 Jbeta primers. The data were produced by immunoSEQ multiplex PCR, yet TCRdb's version contains in-frame clones alone and is incomplete. The table has around 190,000 clones, roughly 90% seen once. Donors likely had unrecorded immune exposures despite being nominally healthy when sampled. The sample was PBMCs. The sequence derives from a woman under 40 in good health and CMV-seronegative. The J gene is TRBJ2-2, the V gene TRBV7-2; possible D gene TRBD2, 5 bases. In nucleotides, the CDR3 is TGTGCCAGCAGCTTATTAAAGCGGGGGGAGCTGTTTTTT. Residues: CASSLLKRGELFF.